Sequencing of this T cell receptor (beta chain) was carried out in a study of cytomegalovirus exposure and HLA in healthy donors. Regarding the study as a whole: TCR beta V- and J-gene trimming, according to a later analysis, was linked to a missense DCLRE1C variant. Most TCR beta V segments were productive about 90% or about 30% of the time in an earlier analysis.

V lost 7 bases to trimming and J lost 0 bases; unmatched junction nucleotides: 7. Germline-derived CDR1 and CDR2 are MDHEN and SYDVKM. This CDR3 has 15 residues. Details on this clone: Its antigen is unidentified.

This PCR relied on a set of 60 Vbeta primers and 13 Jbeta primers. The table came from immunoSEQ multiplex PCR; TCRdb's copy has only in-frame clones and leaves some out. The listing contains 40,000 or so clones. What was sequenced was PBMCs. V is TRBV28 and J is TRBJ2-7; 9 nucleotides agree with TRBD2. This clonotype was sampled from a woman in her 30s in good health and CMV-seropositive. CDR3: CASTTAGGYSYEQYF. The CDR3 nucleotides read TGTGCCAGCACCACCGCGGGGGGGTACTCCTACGAGCAGTACTTC.